These 6 T cell receptor beta chains were sequenced from one sample in a study of vaccination and CD4 T cells after COVID-19. At the Johns Hopkins FTIC core, DNA taken from cultured CD4+ T cells was sequenced by way of the Oncomine TCR Beta short-read assay. TCRdb reprocessed the PCR reads with MiXCR, giving one entry per CDR3 protein. The table includes around 27,000 distinct CDR3 sequences, 35% to 40% detected once. Time point noted: late sampling 161 to 241 days after vaccination in a few convalescent patients. The treatment: roughly nine-day PBMC culture with coronavirus spike peptide pools or control peptides (ViraFEST assay). Which antigens these TCRs recognize remains unknown. The sequencing here drew on CD4+ T cells from blood, cultured in vitro, taken about 7 months after SARS-CoV-2 vaccination. The source of these receptors is a human donor who had recovered from COVID-19.

This clonotype turned up a few times. The J gene is TRBJ2-1, the V gene TRBV24-1; 13 nucleotides match TRBD2. The J segment lost 4 bases and the V segment lost 4 bases, leaving 3 bases of the junction unmatched. The CDR3 loop spans 16 amino acids. In germline, CDR1 is KGHDR, CDR2 SFDVKD. CDR3 DNA sequence: TGTGCCACCAGTGACCCGACTAGCGGGGGGTACAATGAGCAGTTCTTC. The encoded protein is CATSDPTSGGYNEQFF.

The V and J genes are TRBV6-1 and TRBJ1-5; D remains unclear. Between the trimmed V and J ends, which lost 6 bases and 4 bases, there was a span of 13 bases. From germline, CDR1 is MNHNS and CDR2 SASEGT. This CDR3 contains 14 residues. CDR3 coding DNA: TGTGCCAGCAGCTTCATGACGGCAAATCAGCCCCAGCATTTT. Its translation: CASSFMTANQPQHF.

This sequence joins TRBV24-1 and TRBJ2-2; 7 bases are a match to TRBD1. CDR1 and CDR2 from the germline V gene are KGHDR and SFDVKD. This CDR3 is built from 14 residues. Trimming cost V 7 bases and J 2 bases; bases outside gene matches: 3. The CDR3 is CATRGQKNTGELFF. CDR3 DNA: TGTGCCACCAGGGGACAGAAAAACACCGGGGAGCTGTTTTTT.

The chain couples TRBV7-8 to TRBJ2-5; 8 nucleotides align to TRBD1. The CDR3 runs to 14 residues. Germline V gives CDR1 SGHVS, CDR2 FQNEAQ. The V segment lost 4 bases and the J segment 3 bases; nucleotides outside the gene matches: 4. The CDR3 sequence is CASSSGQGKETQYF. The CDR3 DNA sequence: TGTGCCAGCAGCTCCGGACAGGGAAAAGAGACCCAGTACTTC. The whole variable domain, remainder taken from reference TRBV7-8 and TRBJ2-5, is GAGVSQSPRYKVAKRGQDVALRCDPISGHVSLFWYQQALGQGPEFLTYFQNEAQLDKSGLPSDRFFAERPEGSVSTLKIQRTQQEDSAVYLCASSSGQGKETQYFGPGTRLLVL.

With regard to this clonotype: This CDR3 fails to terminate in the conserved phenylalanine or tryptophan, so it likely reflects a read error. For the CDR3, the DNA is TGTGCCAGCAGCCTCCCGATAGCGGGGGGGGCCGGGGAGCTGTTTTCT. Protein: CASSLPIAGGAGELFS. The chain uses TRBV7-2 and TRBJ2-2; TRBD2 aligns across 11 bases. The CDR3 is 16 amino acids. V was clipped by 5 bases and J by 6 bases; unmatched bases: 8. CDR1 and CDR2 from the germline V gene are SGHTA and FQGNSA.

The V and J genes are TRBV20-1 and TRBJ2-3, with D uncertain. Germline CDR1 is DFQATT and CDR2 is SNEGSKA (reference sequence). V lost 3 bases and J 1 base, leaving 17 bases between the germline ends. This CDR3 is 16 amino acids long. The CDR3, as DNA: TGCAGTGCTAGGTTGACTGCCCAGTGGGGCACAGATACGCAGTATTTT. This translates into CSARLTAQWGTDTQYF.